This T cell receptor (beta chain) was retrieved from a study of T cell repertoires in cytomegalovirus infection. Study-level background: Both a matching HLA type and CMV infection were indicated by public TCR beta signatures.

TCRdb re-called the reads with MiXCR, one entry per CDR3 protein. This sample has about 250,000 distinct CDR3 sequences, with approximately 15% found just once. The trim removed 0 bases at V and 1 base at J, leaving 2 bases unmatched. Per germline, CDR1 SGHDT and CDR2 YYEEEE. The length of the CDR3 is 15 residues. This sequence was found in a human donor in good health (CMV status not recorded). Some clones in this sample may be carry-over from other donors' samples. V is TRBV5-6 and J is TRBJ1-1; 8 nucleotides agree with TRBD1. The sequencing sample was made of CD8+ T cells from PBMCs. DNA of the CDR3: TGTGCCAGCAGCTTGGGACAGGGGCAGAACACTGAAGCTTTCTTT. This translates into CASSLGQGQNTEAFF.